This TCR beta chain was documented in a study of T-cell reconstitution after alpha-beta-depleted transplantation in children. Study results and caveats: T-cell counts and diversity were attributed mostly to newly produced T cells one year after transplant.

A TCRbeta library incorporating unique molecular identifiers was prepared. Using its own MiXCR run on the PCR reads, TCRdb lists one record per CDR3 protein. There are 200,000 or so distinct CDR3 sequences in the sample; about 6% occur only once, and around 4.1% lies in the top ten. Only a few counts were recorded for this clonotype. Its antigen remains unidentified. The receptor was derived from a girl less than two years old with combined immunodeficiency, due to receive a stem cell transplant. The source material was PBMCs, sampled before TCRalphabeta/CD19-depleted stem cell transplant.

The CDR3 DNA reads TGCAGTGCTAGAGTCGTTCGGGACAGTGGGAACTATGGCTACACCTTC. Translating it yields CSARVVRDSGNYGYTF. This chain joins TRBV20-1 and TRBJ1-2; 7 positions agree with TRBD1. V was pared by 1 base and J by 2 bases, with 10 bases of the junction left unmatched. Germline V gene sequence: CDR1 DFQATT, CDR2 SNEGSKA (reference sequence). This CDR3 is built from 16 residues.